A single T cell receptor (beta chain) is shown here with its context. Cohort 3 donors were reported recovered after two negative PCRs, clearance, or symptom resolution. The protocol was immunoSEQ multiplex PCR, while the TCRdb copy is restricted to in-frame clones and leaves out a portion. This sample carries about 310,000 clones, approximately 91% of them seen once, and the ten largest clones take about 9.9%. The source of the sample is a study of blood T cell repertoires in COVID-19. For the study at large: PBMCs, B-cell-depleted T cells, or T cells provided the cDNA or gDNA that made up the material.

CDR3 length: 14 residues. Germline V gene lookup returns CDR1 SNHLY and CDR2 FYNNEI. V was pared by 4 bases and J by 3 bases, with 9 bases between. This TCR came from a woman aged 40 to 50 who had recovered from COVID-19. The sample was PBMCs or T cells enriched from blood (not recorded which). The chain uses TRBV2 and TRBJ2-2, with D tentatively TRBD2 (6 bases). CDR3 protein: CASSVQRDTGELFF. Here the CDR3 DNA reads TGTGCCAGCAGTGTCCAGCGGGACACCGGGGAGCTGTTTTTT.